This entry lists 10 T cell receptor beta chains sequenced from one sample in a study of response to subunit inactivated influenza vaccine. Each CDR3 protein is one row after TCRdb ran MiXCR on the RT-PCR reads. The data hold fewer than 350,000 distinct CDR3 sequences, with roughly 22% observed a single time. The material sequenced was PBMCs from blood, taken 21 months after vaccination. These TCRs come from a man between 50 and 69 years old who received an inactivated influenza vaccine.

This clonotype was recorded at least ten times. The chain is built from TRBV7-2 and TRBJ1-6, with D possibly being TRBD1 (6 bases). The V end was cut by 5 bases, the J end by 6 bases, with 17 bases between. From germline, CDR1 is SGHTA and CDR2 FQGNSA. This CDR3 spans 16 amino acids. The CDR3 coding sequence is TGTGCCAGCAGCCCCGGACAGCGCCTTCTTAATTCACCCCTCCACTTT. Protein sequence: CASSPGQRLLNSPLHF.

This clonotype appeared a few times. The rearrangement joins TRBV7-9 to TRBJ2-1, with 11 bases fitting TRBD1. The CDR3 loop spans 16 amino acids. Germline lookup yields CDR1 SEHNR and CDR2 FQNEAQ (reference sequence). J lost 6 bases, V lost 0 bases, and 4 bases had no gene match. The CDR3 reads CASSLAGTGGSNEQFF. CDR3 bases: TGTGCCAGCAGCTTAGCCGGGACAGGGGGATCCAATGAGCAGTTCTTC.

The chain has TRBV5-4 and TRBJ2-1; the D gene is possibly TRBD2 (5 bases). Trimming removed 4 bases at V and 7 bases at J, with 15 bases between. The CDR3 loop spans 14 amino acids. Germline V gives CDR1 SGHNT, CDR2 YYREEE (reference sequence). The CDR3 nucleotides are TGTGCCAGCAGCATCATGGGAGTGAGGAATGAGCAGTTCTTC. This encodes CASSIMGVRNEQFF.

The chain employs TRBV20-1 and TRBJ1-6, with TRBD1 matching over 7 bases. Germline V gene sequence: CDR1 DFQATT, CDR2 SNEGSKA (reference sequence). The length of the CDR3 is 14 residues. V lost 6 bases and J lost 0; bases outside the gene matches: 2. The CDR3, as DNA: TGCAGTGCCCCAGGGGGCTCCTATAATTCACCCCTCCACTTT. This translates into CSAPGGSYNSPLHF.

This clonotype was recorded a few times. The J gene is TRBJ1-1, the V gene TRBV27; the D is unclear. The V end was cut by 6 bases, the J end by 0 bases, with 11 bases between. The germline V gene has CDR1 MNHEY and CDR2 SMNVEV (reference sequence). The CDR3 spans 14 residues. The CDR3 loop reads CASRHDVMNTEAFF. CDR3 DNA: TGTGCCAGCAGACACGATGTAATGAACACTGAAGCTTTCTTT.

This clonotype was found many times. This chain connects TRBV30 to TRBJ1-5; D gene ambiguous. Germline loops: CDR1 GTSNPN, CDR2 SVGIG (reference sequence). This CDR3 is built from 14 residues. Trimming pared 1 base from V and 0 bases from J, leaving 7 bases between. This CDR3 reads CAWSGTDSNQPQHF. The CDR3 DNA reads TGTGCCTGGAGTGGGACGGATAGCAATCAGCCCCAGCATTTT.

The chain has TRBV5-1 and TRBJ1-1; D ambiguous. CDR3 size: 15 residues. Germline lookup yields CDR1 SGHRS and CDR2 YFSETQ. Deletions cut 2 bases from V and 1 base from J, with 12 bases between. The CDR3 protein is CASSLKGGTNTEAFF. DNA of the CDR3: TGCGCCAGCAGCTTAAAAGGAGGAACGAACACTGAAGCTTTCTTT.

This clonotype was observed many times. The gene calls are TRBV12-3 or TRBV12-4 and TRBJ2-4; possibly TRBD1 or TRBD2 for D (5 bases each). The CDR3 extends over 17 amino acids. V was shortened by 6 bases and J by 1 base, with 19 bases between the two germline ends. CDR3 in amino acids: CASSPGPLKRAKNIQYF. CDR3 bases: TGTGCCAGCAGCCCGGGACCCCTAAAACGGGCCAAAAACATTCAGTACTTC.

This clonotype occurred many times. The chain recombines TRBV20-1 with TRBJ2-1, with 12 nucleotides matching TRBD2. CDR1 and CDR2 (germline): DFQATT, SNEGSKA (reference sequence). CDR3 length: 15 amino acids. The ends lost 3 bases at V and 7 bases at J; junction bases unmatched: 7. The CDR3 sequence is CSARLTSGRRNEQFF. Written as DNA, the CDR3 is TGCAGTGCTAGGTTGACTAGCGGGAGAAGAAATGAGCAGTTCTTC.

Here the CDR3 reads CASSLGRAYEQYF. CDR3 DNA sequence: TGTGCCAGCAGCTTAGGGAGGGCCTACGAGCAGTACTTC. The chain recombines TRBV7-2 with TRBJ2-7; a possible D gene is TRBD2 (6 bases). Trimming cost V 1 base and J 2 bases, with 6 bases left between them. The CDR3 has 13 residues. Per the germline V gene, CDR1 is SGHTA and CDR2 is FQGNSA.